Shown below are 24 T cell receptor beta chains from a single sample sequenced in a study of OX40 agonist ivuxolimab in advanced cancers. TCRdb's table, derived via immunoSEQ multiplex PCR, lists solely in-frame clones and lacks some. This table has more than 80,000 clones, 86% appearing once. Sequencing used CD4+ or CD8+ T cells sorted from blood, obtained in a trial of the OX40 agonist ivuxolimab. Source of these receptors: an adult with an advanced solid tumor such as melanoma, head and neck, liver or kidney cancer.

The chain is built from TRBV11-3 and TRBJ2-2, with D uncertain. Trimming cost V 6 bases and J 4 bases, with 9 bases left between them. The CDR3 has 13 residues. The germline V gene has CDR1 SGHNT and CDR2 YENEEA. The CDR3 loop is CASRQSATGELFF. The CDR3 DNA sequence: TGTGCCAGCAGACAAAGTGCCACCGGGGAGCTGTTTTTT.

The chain's CDR3 is CAISAPGLVGYEQYF. The CDR3 DNA reads as TGTGCCATCAGTGCACCGGGACTAGTAGGCTACGAGCAGTACTTC. The chain joins TRBV10-3 to TRBJ2-7; TRBD2 matches 8 bases. The junction had 8 bases not matched to a gene; V was cut back by 4 bases and J by 3 bases. From germline, CDR1 is ENHRY and CDR2 SYGVKD. There are 15 residues in the CDR3.

The chain employs TRBV7-6 and TRBJ2-1; 9 positions agree with TRBD2. V was clipped by 5 bases and J by 3 bases; unmatched bases: 2. CDR1 is SGHVS and CDR2 is FNYEAQ in the germline V gene. The CDR3 consists of 14 residues. Written as DNA, the CDR3 is TGTGCCAGCAGCCGGACTAGCGACTACAATGAGCAGTTCTTC. It translates to CASSRTSDYNEQFF.

This clone showed up just once. This chain connects TRBV15 to TRBJ2-1; D is possibly TRBD1 (7 bases). This CDR3 region has 15 residues. V shed 2 bases and J shed 10 bases, with 18 bases lying between them. CDR1 is LNHNV, CDR2 YYDKDF, per germline (reference sequence). Here the CDR3 reads CATSRTHQQGGEQFF. CDR3 nucleotides: TGTGCCACCAGCAGAACTCACCAGCAGGGGGGCGAGCAGTTCTTC.

The DNA for the CDR3 is TGTGCCACCGCTTTGAGACACTCGCACACTGAAGCTTTCTTT. It encodes CATALRHSHTEAFF. The chain recombines TRBV19 with TRBJ1-1; D uncertain. The germline V gene has CDR1 LNHDA and CDR2 SQIVND (reference sequence). The CDR3 runs to 14 residues. V lost 10 bases to trimming and J lost 3 bases, with 18 bases between them.

The rearrangement joins TRBV4-2 to TRBJ2-7, with a weak D call TRBD1 (6 bases). Per the germline V gene, CDR1 is LGHNA and CDR2 is YNFKEQ. This CDR3 has 12 amino acids. The ends were cut back, 1 base at V and 6 bases at J, with 7 bases in the middle. The CDR3: CASSQGDIEQYF. The CDR3 bases are TGTGCCAGCAGCCAAGGGGACATCGAGCAGTACTTC.

This clone was seen a single time. The chain uses TRBV18 and TRBJ1-2; no clear D gene. Deletions cut 8 bases from V and 6 bases from J, with 13 bases between. Germline values: CDR1 KGHSH, CDR2 LQKENI. This CDR3 is built from 12 residues. CDR3 protein: CASTGRLDGYTF. The CDR3 DNA sequence: TGTGCCAGCACCGGACGGTTAGATGGCTACACCTTC. Filled out from reference TRBV18 and TRBJ1-2, the complete variable domain reads NAGVMQNPRHLVRRRGQEARLRCSPMKGHSHVYWYRQLPEEGLKFMVYLQKENIIDESGMPKERFSAEFPKEGPSILRIQQVVRGDSAAYFCASTGRLDGYTFGSGTRLTVV.

The DNA for the CDR3 is TGTGCCATCAGTGAGGACCTGGCGGGAGTCGGCAATGAGCAGTTCTTC. Protein sequence: CAISEDLAGVGNEQFF. V gene TRBV10-3 combines with J gene TRBJ2-1, with 7 bases aligning to TRBD2. CDR1 and CDR2 from the germline V gene are ENHRY and SYGVKD. The CDR3 covers 16 residues. The ends lost 2 bases at V and 6 bases at J; junction bases unmatched: 10.

This clone has more than one count but fewer than ten. The identical CDR3 is also encoded by other nucleotide sequences in the sample. This chain uses TRBV5-1 with TRBJ2-1; TRBD2 matches 8 bases. The trim removed 4 bases at V and 4 bases at J, leaving 4 bases unmatched. The CDR3 contains 14 residues. Per the germline V gene, CDR1 is SGHRS and CDR2 is YFSETQ. CDR3 loop: CASSTGLVYNEQFF. The CDR3 nucleotides are TGCGCCAGCAGCACGGGACTAGTTTACAATGAGCAGTTCTTC.

The chain joins TRBV18 to TRBJ1-2; no reliable D call. This CDR3 spans 12 amino acids. V lost 3 bases and J lost 8, with 10 bases in between. The germline CDR1 and CDR2 sequences are KGHSH and LQKENI. The CDR3 DNA sequence: TGTGCCAGCTCACCCGGACCCGGAGGCTACACCTTC. Amino acids: CASSPGPGGYTF.

The chain has TRBV5-1 and TRBJ2-1; D ambiguous. Trimming shortened V by 6 bases and J by 0 bases, and 10 bases separated the two germline ends. The CDR3 runs to 14 residues. Germline V gene data show CDR1 as SGHRS and CDR2 as YFSETQ. CDR3 sequence (DNA): TGCGCCAGCATGTTACAGAGCTCCTACAATGAGCAGTTCTTC. Residues: CASMLQSSYNEQFF.

The chain joins TRBV2 to TRBJ2-1, with D unresolved. The CDR3 runs to 13 residues. Trimming stripped 3 bases from V and 7 bases from J, with 10 bases between. CDR1 and CDR2 from the germline V gene are SNHLY and FYNNEI. The DNA for the CDR3 is TGTGCCAGCAGTGATGAGCAGGTTAATGAGCAGTTCTTC. This translates into CASSDEQVNEQFF.

This clone was counted ten times or more. CDR3 sequence: CASSKGQGPNQPQHF. The CDR3 nucleotides are TGTGCCAGCAGTAAGGGACAGGGCCCCAATCAGCCCCAGCATTTT. This chain connects TRBV6-1 to TRBJ1-5; the match to TRBD1 covers 9 bases. Germline values: CDR1 MNHNS, CDR2 SASEGT. Unmatched junction bases numbered 5, after V lost 5 bases and J lost 3 bases. The CDR3 has 15 amino acids.

This sequence joins TRBV6-5 and TRBJ2-1; D possibly corresponds to TRBD2 (6 bases). Trimming left V 7 bases short and J 2 bases short, with 15 bases between. Germline loops: CDR1 MNHEY, CDR2 SVGAGI. The CDR3 is 15 amino acids. This CDR3 is CASTRGGTAYNEQFF. CDR3 coding DNA: TGTGCCAGCACGCGGGGTGGGACGGCCTACAATGAGCAGTTCTTC.

The chain combines TRBV30 with TRBJ1-4; maybe TRBD1 (5 bases). V lost 4 bases, J lost 2 bases, and 11 bases lay in between. The CDR3 runs 14 residues. CDR1 and CDR2 from the germline V gene are GTSNPN and SVGIG (reference sequence). The CDR3 coding sequence is TGTGCCTGGATGAAGGGGCTGACTAATGAAAAACTGTTTTTT. This translates into CAWMKGLTNEKLFF. Full variable domain (outside the CDR3, taken from reference TRBV30 and TRBJ1-4): SQTIHQWPATLVQPVGSPLSLECTVEGTSNPNLYWYRQAAGRGLQLLFYSVGIGQISSEVPQNLSASRPQDRQFILSSKKLLLSDSGFYLCAWMKGLTNEKLFFGSGTQLSVL.

In its sample, this clone was seen many times. This chain uses TRBV30 with TRBJ1-1, with D hard to call. The CDR3 covers 13 residues. Trimming cost V 5 bases and J 1 base, with 11 bases left between them. Per germline, CDR1 GTSNPN and CDR2 SVGIG (reference sequence). CDR3 in amino acids: CAWARQRNTEAFF. Written as DNA, the CDR3 is TGTGCCTGGGCGAGGCAGAGGAACACTGAAGCTTTCTTT.

This rearrangement joins TRBV10-3 to TRBJ2-5; possible D gene TRBD1, 7 bases. This CDR3 spans 14 amino acids. The germline V and J ends were trimmed by 2 bases and 4 bases, with 11 bases remaining between them. Germline-derived CDR1 and CDR2 are ENHRY and SYGVKD. CDR3 sequence (DNA): TGTGCCATCAGTGAGCGACAGGGAGGAGAGACCCAGTACTTC. It translates to CAISERQGGETQYF.

The chain employs TRBV15 and TRBJ1-4; tentatively, D is TRBD1 (5 bases). Germline lookup yields CDR1 LNHNV and CDR2 YYDKDF (reference sequence). The CDR3 has 13 residues. Trimming removed 3 bases from V and 5 bases from J, with 7 bases in between. Here the CDR3 reads CATSRGGNEKLFF. CDR3 in DNA: TGTGCCACCAGCAGGGGGGGAAATGAAAAACTGTTTTTT.

The rearrangement links TRBV19 to TRBJ1-2; D uncertain. CDR1 LNHDA and CDR2 SQIVND come from the germline V gene (reference sequence). The V end was cut by 7 bases, the J end by 7 bases, with 19 bases between. CDR3 length: 14 amino acids. CDR3 DNA: TGTGCCAGTACCCGGGCCCGCGGGTCTATTGGCTACACCTTC. Amino acids: CASTRARGSIGYTF.

The sample holds one count of this clone. The chain links TRBV28 to TRBJ1-4, with D possibly being TRBD1 (5 bases). This CDR3 is 15 amino acids long. V was shortened by 3 bases and J by 3 bases, with 11 bases between the two germline ends. Germline V gene sequence: CDR1 MDHEN, CDR2 SYDVKM. For the CDR3, the DNA is TGTGCCAGCAGTTTCCAGGGAACAGCTAATGAAAAACTGTTTTTT. Translated, it gives CASSFQGTANEKLFF.

Notes on this clone: Other DNA sequences from this sample encode an identical CDR3 as well. The CDR3 region has the DNA TGTGCCAGCAGTGAACGTCAGGGGTTCACTGAAGCTTTCTTT. It yields the protein CASSERQGFTEAFF. V and J are TRBV6-1 and TRBJ1-1; a weak D match, TRBD1 (6 bases). The CDR3 runs to 14 residues. V lost 2 bases, J lost 4 bases, and 11 bases lay in between. Germline CDR1 and CDR2: MNHNS and SASEGT.

This chain joins TRBV6-5 and TRBJ2-1; 7 bases map to TRBD1. Trimming took 3 bases from V and 10 from J; bases not matched to a gene: 6. CDR3 length: 13 amino acids. CDR1 is MNHEY and CDR2 is SVGAGI in the germline V gene. The CDR3 sequence: CASSYQTGSEQFF. The CDR3 DNA follows: TGTGCCAGCAGTTATCAGACAGGGTCAGAGCAGTTCTTC.

The chain uses TRBV27 and TRBJ1-1; possible D gene TRBD1, 5 bases. Germline CDR1 reads MNHEY; CDR2 reads SMNVEV (reference sequence). Trimming left V 1 base short and J 6 bases short, with 12 bases between. CDR3 length: 14 amino acids. For the CDR3, the DNA is TGTGCCAGCAGTTTATGGGGGAGAGGCTCTGAAGCTTTCTTT. The encoded protein is CASSLWGRGSEAFF.

The chain couples TRBV5-1 to TRBJ2-3; D is undetermined. Looked up from germline, CDR1 is SGHRS and CDR2 is YFSETQ. This CDR3 comprises 13 residues. The V gene lost 0 bases and the J gene lost 6 bases, with 8 bases spanning the gap. Here the CDR3 DNA reads TGCGCCAGCAGCTTGGTACCCCTGGATACGCAGTATTTT. This translates into CASSLVPLDTQYF. Full variable domain (rest looked up from reference TRBV5-1 and TRBJ2-3): KAGVTQTPRYLIKTRGQQVTLSCSPISGHRSVSWYQQTPGQGLQFLFEYFSETQRNKGNFPGRFSGRQFSNSRSEMNVSTLELGDSALYLCASSLVPLDTQYFGPGTRLTVL.